These T cell receptor beta chains were read from a single sample in a study of naive and memory T cell subsets. TCRdb recomputed calls from the 5' RACE reads with MiXCR, one row per CDR3 protein. The data hold 55,000 to 70,000 distinct CDR3 sequences, with 6% to 8% observed a single time. The receptor source for this set is a female donor in good health. Both conserved end residues are part of each CDR3. D genes are given only for firm matches. Clone sizes are given selectively: once, few, many, or a class where the clone is expanded.

>NA|many|TRBJ1-1|TRBV5-6
CASSLPGPRAEAFF
TGTGCCAGCAGCTTACCGGGGCCTAGGGCTGAAGCTTTCTTT
>NA|NA|TRBJ1-1|TRBV2
CASTQGSTEAFF
TGTGCCAGCACCCAAGGAAGCACTGAAGCTTTCTTT
>NA|many|TRBJ1-1|TRBV7-9
CASSFSQGHTEAFF
TGTGCCAGCAGCTTTTCCCAGGGCCACACTGAAGCTTTCTTT
>TRBD1|few|TRBJ1-6|TRBV12-5
CASGLGTGGNAGSPLHF
TGTGCTAGTGGTCTCGGGACAGGGGGAAACGCAGGCTCACCCCTCCACTTT
>NA|many|TRBJ2-2|TRBV20-1
CSAMSRARNTGELFF
TGCAGTGCCATGTCTAGGGCCCGAAACACCGGGGAGCTGTTTTTT
>TRBD1|NA|TRBJ1-5|TRBV28
CASSFLGTGHQPQHF
TGTGCCAGCAGTTTCTTAGGGACAGGTCATCAGCCCCAGCATTTT
>TRBD1|NA|TRBJ2-3|TRBV7-2
CASSLGQGNTDTQYF
TGTGCCAGCAGCCTCGGACAGGGTAACACAGATACGCAGTATTTT
>NA|many|TRBJ2-5|TRBV5-1
CASSLASTEETQYF
TGCGCCAGCAGCTTGGCGTCTACCGAAGAGACCCAGTACTTC
>NA|few|TRBJ2-3|TRBV20-1
CSARGTFNRGAEVDTQYF
TGCAGTGCTAGAGGAACGTTCAATCGGGGGGCAGAGGTAGATACGCAGTATTTT
>NA|few|TRBJ2-5|TRBV9
CASSAGPLPETQYF
TGTGCCAGCAGCGCGGGACCTCTACCGGAGACCCAGTACTTC
>NA|NA|TRBJ2-3|TRBV5-5
CASSLGHSSSTDTQYF
TGTGCCAGCAGCTTGGGGCACAGCTCCAGCACAGATACGCAGTATTTT
>TRBD2|many|TRBJ2-1|TRBV4-2
CASSQTSSGEYNEQFF
TGTGCCAGCAGCCAAACTTCTAGCGGGGAGTACAATGAGCAGTTCTTC
>TRBD2|many|TRBJ2-5|TRBV7-9
CASSPTLAGGSKTQYF
TGTGCCAGCAGCCCGACCCTGGCGGGGGGGTCGAAGACCCAGTACTTC
>TRBD1|NA|TRBJ1-2|TRBV3-1
CASSPGTGGYGDTF
TGTGCCAGCAGCCCCGGGACAGGGGGCTATGGCGACACCTTC
>TRBD2|NA|TRBJ2-1|TRBV9
CASSVVASGGGYNEQFF
TGTGCCAGCAGCGTAGTGGCTAGCGGGGGGGGCTACAATGAGCAGTTCTTC
>NA|many|TRBJ2-7|TRBV12-3/TRBV12-4
CASSLPESSYEQYF
TGTGCCAGCAGTTTGCCGGAAAGCTCCTACGAGCAGTACTTC